This TCR beta chain was sequenced during a study of beta chain features in type 1 diabetes. Study-wide context: Healthy donors resembled patients in age, gender and cell yields.

The sequenced template was cDNA made from the entire isolated RNA. Approximately 3.6 million reads per sample were averaged for naive, central memory and regulatory samples. Profiling relied on immunoSEQ multiplex PCR, and the TCRdb table lists in-frame clones only, not all of them. Counted here are around 240,000 clones, about 10% occurring once; the ten biggest clones make up under 0.035%. A remark on this clone: Its specificity is not known.

Study-wide results and limits: Within each of all four CD4+ subsets, Type 1 diabetes patients had TCRB CDR3s that were moderately but significantly shorter.

Isolation of CD4+ naive, central memory, regulatory and stem cell-like memory cells was achieved by sorting via CD45RO/CCR7/CD25/CD127/CD95/CD27. The sequenced material came from naive CD4+ T cells from blood. The receptor's source is a woman aged 18-29 years in good health.

CDR3 region: CASSPSGITYEQYF. The CDR3 coding sequence is TGTGCCAGCTCACCAAGCGGGATTACCTACGAGCAGTACTTC. This chain connects TRBV18 to TRBJ2-7; 7 positions match TRBD2. The CDR3 has 14 amino acids. V was clipped by 2 bases and J by 2 bases; unmatched bases: 3. CDR1 is KGHSH and CDR2 is LQKENI in the germline V gene.